A selection of T cell receptor beta chains follows, all from one sample in a study of control samples from healthy donors and cancer patients. The protocol was immunoSEQ multiplex PCR, while the TCRdb copy is restricted to in-frame clones and leaves out a portion. Of over 200,000 clones in the sample, roughly 80% were seen once. Sequenced sample: PBMCs. The receptors derive from a woman aged 60-75 years with lung cancer. The CDR3 runs from the conserved cysteine through the conserved F or W. Fields, in order: J gene, clone size, D gene, V gene, CDR3 DNA, CDR3 protein. A D gene is named only where the DNA matches it firmly. Rows may omit the clone size; those that give it use once, few, many or a size class.

j_call: TRBJ2-7; clone_size: -; d_call: -; v_call: TRBV3-1/TRBV3-2; cdr3_nt: TGTGCCAGCAGCTTACAACTGTACGAGCAGTACTTC; cdr3_aa: CASSLQLYEQYF
j_call: TRBJ1-3; clone_size: few; d_call: TRBD1; v_call: TRBV18; cdr3_nt: TGTGCCAGCTCATCGGACAGGGCTGGAAACACCATATATTTT; cdr3_aa: CASSSDRAGNTIYF
j_call: TRBJ2-3; clone_size: few; d_call: -; v_call: TRBV15; cdr3_nt: TGTGCCACCAGCGGAAGGACTGGGTTAGACACAGATACGCAGTATTTT; cdr3_aa: CATSGRTGLDTDTQYF
j_call: TRBJ1-2; clone_size: once; d_call: TRBD1; v_call: TRBV28; cdr3_nt: TGTGCCAGCAGTTCGCCGCCGGGACAGGGTAACTATGGCTACACCTTC; cdr3_aa: CASSSPPGQGNYGYTF
j_call: TRBJ2-3; clone_size: few; d_call: TRBD2; v_call: TRBV5-1; cdr3_nt: TGCGCCAGCAGCTCCGGACTAGCGGGGGGGCTAGAGGATTTGGATACGCAGTATTTT; cdr3_aa: CASSSGLAGGLEDLDTQYF
j_call: TRBJ1-4; clone_size: -; d_call: -; v_call: TRBV4-1; cdr3_nt: TGCGCCAGCAGCCTTCTAGGGACCCGAAATGAAAAACTGTTTTTT; cdr3_aa: CASSLLGTRNEKLFF
j_call: TRBJ2-5; clone_size: -; d_call: TRBD1; v_call: TRBV7-6; cdr3_nt: TGTGCCAGCAGCTTAGCGGCAGGGGGCTCTGTTGGAAGAGAGACCCAGTACTTC; cdr3_aa: CASSLAAGGSVGRETQYF
j_call: TRBJ2-7; clone_size: -; d_call: -; v_call: TRBV6-5; cdr3_nt: TGTGCCAGCAGTTACTCGTACGGGTCCCCTCGCGAGCAGTACTTC; cdr3_aa: CASSYSYGSPREQYF
j_call: TRBJ2-7; clone_size: -; d_call: TRBD1; v_call: TRBV19; cdr3_nt: TGTGCCAGTAGTATCAAACAGGGGAACGAGCAGTACTTC; cdr3_aa: CASSIKQGNEQYF
j_call: TRBJ2-7; clone_size: -; d_call: TRBD2; v_call: TRBV14; cdr3_nt: TGTGCCAGCAGCTATAGCGGGAGAAGCTACGAGCAGTACTTC; cdr3_aa: CASSYSGRSYEQYF
j_call: TRBJ2-4; clone_size: -; d_call: TRBD2; v_call: TRBV3-1/TRBV3-2; cdr3_nt: TGTGCCAGCAGCCTCTCCGGACTAGCGGGAGGGCCTAGAAACATTCAGTACTTC; cdr3_aa: CASSLSGLAGGPRNIQYF
j_call: TRBJ1-1; clone_size: -; d_call: -; v_call: TRBV10-3; cdr3_nt: TGTGCCATCAGTGAGTCCGTAGACATCTCACGTGAAGCTTTCTTT; cdr3_aa: CAISESVDISREAFF
j_call: TRBJ1-1; clone_size: -; d_call: -; v_call: TRBV4-1; cdr3_nt: TGCGCCAGCAGCCTCCCGGGACGGCTGAACACTGAAGCTTTCTTT; cdr3_aa: CASSLPGRLNTEAFF
j_call: TRBJ1-1; clone_size: -; d_call: -; v_call: TRBV18; cdr3_nt: TGTGCCAGCTCACCCGACGGCAACACTGAAGCTTTCTTT; cdr3_aa: CASSPDGNTEAFF
j_call: TRBJ1-2; clone_size: -; d_call: -; v_call: TRBV19; cdr3_nt: TGTGCCAGTAGTATAGGAAGGGGAGCTGGCTACACCTTC; cdr3_aa: CASSIGRGAGYTF
j_call: TRBJ1-1; clone_size: -; d_call: -; v_call: TRBV19; cdr3_nt: TGTGCCAGTAGTATAGCTGGGATGAACACTGAAGCTTTCTTT; cdr3_aa: CASSIAGMNTEAFF
j_call: TRBJ2-7; clone_size: -; d_call: -; v_call: TRBV7-2; cdr3_nt: TGTGCCAGCAGCTTAGCGCTGGGGATACAGTACGAGCAGTACTTC; cdr3_aa: CASSLALGIQYEQYF
j_call: TRBJ2-4; clone_size: -; d_call: TRBD1; v_call: TRBV28; cdr3_nt: TGTGCCAGCAGTTTTGGGACAGGGGGGTTAGTAGCCAAAAACATTCAGTACTTC; cdr3_aa: CASSFGTGGLVAKNIQYF
j_call: TRBJ1-3; clone_size: -; d_call: -; v_call: TRBV6-6; cdr3_nt: TGTGCCAGCAGTTACGGGGGGCCCGGAAACACCATATATTTT; cdr3_aa: CASSYGGPGNTIYF
j_call: TRBJ1-6; clone_size: few; d_call: -; v_call: TRBV21-1; cdr3_nt: TGTGCCAGCAGGACAGGGGTGACCTATAATTCACCCCTCCACTTT; cdr3_aa: CASRTGVTYNSPLHF
j_call: TRBJ2-2; clone_size: once; d_call: -; v_call: TRBV28; cdr3_nt: TGTGCCAGCCGCCTCTGGTCCGGGAGCGACACCGGGGAGCTGTTTTTT; cdr3_aa: CASRLWSGSDTGELFF
j_call: TRBJ1-3; clone_size: -; d_call: -; v_call: TRBV6-1; cdr3_nt: TGTGCCAGCAGTGAAGCGGGCTTCGGGACCATATATTTT; cdr3_aa: CASSEAGFGTIYF
j_call: TRBJ1-6; clone_size: -; d_call: -; v_call: TRBV5-1; cdr3_nt: TGCGCCAGCAGCCAACCGGGGGAGAATTCACCCCTCCACTTT; cdr3_aa: CASSQPGENSPLHF
j_call: TRBJ1-1; clone_size: -; d_call: -; v_call: TRBV5-1; cdr3_nt: TGCGCCAGCAGCTTGACGGGGGAGGACACTGAAGCTTTCTTT; cdr3_aa: CASSLTGEDTEAFF
j_call: TRBJ2-1; clone_size: -; d_call: -; v_call: TRBV5-4; cdr3_nt: TGTGCCAGCGTTCGGGGAAGCGCGAGCTCCTACAATGAGCAGTTCTTC; cdr3_aa: CASVRGSASSYNEQFF
j_call: TRBJ1-5; clone_size: -; d_call: -; v_call: TRBV6-5; cdr3_nt: TGTGCCAGCAGAGGGGCCTCTATAAATCAGCCCCAGCATTTT; cdr3_aa: CASRGASINQPQHF
j_call: TRBJ1-2; clone_size: -; d_call: -; v_call: TRBV27; cdr3_nt: TGTGCCAGCGCCCCCGTTGCTAACTATGGCTACACCTTC; cdr3_aa: CASAPVANYGYTF
j_call: TRBJ2-1; clone_size: -; d_call: TRBD2; v_call: TRBV9; cdr3_nt: TGTGCCAGCAGCCCTCGACTAGCGGGGGGGCCGGGCTACAATGAGCAGTTCTTC; cdr3_aa: CASSPRLAGGPGYNEQFF
j_call: TRBJ2-4; clone_size: -; d_call: -; v_call: TRBV18; cdr3_nt: TGTGCCAGCCGGGAGCCTGCCAAAAACATTCAGTACTTC; cdr3_aa: CASREPAKNIQYF
j_call: TRBJ2-1; clone_size: -; d_call: -; v_call: TRBV20-1; cdr3_nt: TGCAGTGCTCGTAAAGATGAGCAGTTCTTC; cdr3_aa: CSARKDEQFF
j_call: TRBJ2-7; clone_size: medium-sized; d_call: TRBD1; v_call: TRBV6-5; cdr3_nt: TGTGCCAGCAGGGATTCTCCCGGGACAGGAGGCGAGCAGTACTTC; cdr3_aa: CASRDSPGTGGEQYF
j_call: TRBJ1-5; clone_size: -; d_call: -; v_call: TRBV19; cdr3_nt: TGTGCCAGTAGTATTTTAGTGGGGGCTAATAATCAGCCCCAGCATTTT; cdr3_aa: CASSILVGANNQPQHF
j_call: TRBJ1-4; clone_size: -; d_call: TRBD1; v_call: TRBV4-1; cdr3_nt: TGCGCCAGCAGCCTGCGTGCCGGCAGGGGGTCAACTAATGAAAAACTGTTTTTT; cdr3_aa: CASSLRAGRGSTNEKLFF
j_call: TRBJ2-2; clone_size: -; d_call: TRBD1; v_call: TRBV7-9; cdr3_nt: TGTGCCAGCAGCTTAGCTAACAGGGGATACACCGGGGAGCTGTTTTTT; cdr3_aa: CASSLANRGYTGELFF
j_call: TRBJ1-2; clone_size: -; d_call: -; v_call: TRBV19; cdr3_nt: TGTGCCAGTAGCCTAGGGTCAGGGACACCTGGCTACACCTTC; cdr3_aa: CASSLGSGTPGYTF
j_call: TRBJ2-2; clone_size: -; d_call: -; v_call: TRBV6-4; cdr3_nt: TGTGCCAGCAGTGAACAGGGGAACACCGGGGAGCTGTTTTTT; cdr3_aa: CASSEQGNTGELFF
j_call: TRBJ1-2; clone_size: -; d_call: -; v_call: TRBV5-1; cdr3_nt: TGCGCCAGCAGCTTCACAGGCCCTCAGACAAACTATGGCTACACCTTC; cdr3_aa: CASSFTGPQTNYGYTF
j_call: TRBJ1-1; clone_size: -; d_call: -; v_call: TRBV2; cdr3_nt: TGTGCCAGCAGTGTCCTAGGGGGGCAGAACACTGAAGCTTTCTTT; cdr3_aa: CASSVLGGQNTEAFF
j_call: TRBJ1-5; clone_size: -; d_call: -; v_call: TRBV3-1/TRBV3-2; cdr3_nt: TGTGCCAGCAGTCCAAGACAGGGCAATCAGCCCCAGCATTTT; cdr3_aa: CASSPRQGNQPQHF
j_call: TRBJ2-1; clone_size: -; d_call: -; v_call: TRBV9; cdr3_nt: TGTGCCAGCAGCGCCTGGGGGGGCACCTACAATGAGCAGTTCTTC; cdr3_aa: CASSAWGGTYNEQFF
j_call: TRBJ2-5; clone_size: -; d_call: TRBD2; v_call: TRBV2; cdr3_nt: TGTGCCAGCAGTGCCCCGGGACTACTCCAAGAGACCCAGTACTTC; cdr3_aa: CASSAPGLLQETQYF
j_call: TRBJ1-2; clone_size: -; d_call: -; v_call: TRBV3-1/TRBV3-2; cdr3_nt: TGTGCCAGCAGCCAACCGGTCGGGACTTATGGCTACACCTTC; cdr3_aa: CASSQPVGTYGYTF
j_call: TRBJ1-4; clone_size: -; d_call: TRBD1; v_call: TRBV4-1; cdr3_nt: TGCGCCAGCAGCCTCAGGGACAGGGGAGGTGAAAAACTGTTTTTT; cdr3_aa: CASSLRDRGGEKLFF
j_call: TRBJ2-7; clone_size: -; d_call: -; v_call: TRBV28; cdr3_nt: TGTGCCAGCAGTTCTCCCCAGGGGGGGCCGGGCGAGCAGTACTTC; cdr3_aa: CASSSPQGGPGEQYF